This T cell receptor (beta chain) appears in the sequencing data of a study of vaccination effects on CD4 cells after COVID-19. Per the germline V gene, CDR1 is SNHLY and CDR2 is FYNNEI. Trimming took off 8 bases at V and 5 bases at J, with 18 bases between the two ends. This CDR3 has 14 residues. Regarding the study as a whole: Convalescent patients' post-vaccine spike repertoire was mostly distinct vaccine-induced clones. After vaccination, at late timepoints, clones induced by infection and by vaccine contracted markedly.

Using viral peptide pools, the ViraFEST assay grew out antigen-specific CD4+ T cells prior to sequencing. CD4+ T cell isolation took place after 10 days of culture. Their SARS-CoV-2 infection, verified by PCR, occurred between March and December 2020. Wells containing a few million PBMC each were cultured with 9 to 10 IU/ml IL-2 and around 10 ug/ml peptides. It was on days 3 and 7 that half the medium was replaced with IL-2 medium. About this clone: No antigen is known for it.

Clones were read by immunoSEQ multiplex PCR, and TCRdb kept only the in-frame ones, dropping some. The sample comprises nearly 45,000 clones, 60% to 75% of which are singletons, and over 25% rests with the top ten. Sequences were derived from CD4+ T cells from PBMCs cultured with a peptide pool, sampled before COVID-19 vaccination. The clonotype was recovered from a human donor who had a prior SARS-CoV-2 infection. The rearrangement links TRBV2 to TRBJ2-5; D is tentatively TRBD1 or TRBD2 (5 bases each). The CDR3 DNA reads TGTGCCAGCCGGGGCGTTTTGGTGTGGGAGACCCAGTACTTC. Translation gives CASRGVLVWETQYF.